Presented here are 22 T cell receptor beta chains from one specimen sequenced in a study of control samples from healthy donors and cancer patients. The table came from immunoSEQ multiplex PCR; TCRdb's copy has only in-frame clones and leaves some out. The sample includes about 140,000 clones, around 85% of them seen just once. Sequencing was done on a sample of blood. These receptors were collected from a woman in her twenties or thirties in good health.

The rearrangement joins TRBV5-4 to TRBJ2-5; no clear D. The CDR3 covers 13 residues. Germline CDR1 SGHNT, CDR2 YYREEE (reference sequence). Trimming took off 2 bases at V and 4 bases at J, with 9 bases between the two ends. The CDR3 region is CASSFRGIETQYF. The CDR3 coding sequence is TGTGCCAGCAGCTTCAGAGGAATAGAGACCCAGTACTTC. The full variable domain, with the rest looked up from reference TRBV5-4 and TRBJ2-5, is ETGVTQSPTHLIKTRGQQVTLRCSSQSGHNTVSWYQQALGQGPQFIFQYYREEENGRGNFPPRFSGLQFPNYSSELNVNALELDDSALYLCASSFRGIETQYFGPGTRLLVL.

V gene TRBV11-3 combines with J gene TRBJ1-1; D is ambiguous. The CDR3 is 14 amino acids. The V end lost 5 bases, the J end lost 2 bases, and 12 bases lay between the germline ends. Germline V gives CDR1 SGHNT, CDR2 YENEEA. The CDR3 DNA sequence: TGTGCCAGCAGCCGGTCATCGGTCAACACTGAAGCTTTCTTT. It specifies CASSRSSVNTEAFF.

The chain carries TRBV4-2 and TRBJ1-4; tentative D call: TRBD1 (6 bases). V lost 0 bases, J lost 5 bases, and 13 bases lay in between. Germline CDR1 and CDR2: LGHNA and YNFKEQ. The CDR3 covers 16 residues. CDR3 in amino acids: CASSQDPGALNEKLFF. The CDR3 nucleotides read TGTGCCAGCAGCCAAGACCCAGGGGCGCTGAATGAAAAACTGTTTTTT.

V and J are TRBV5-1 and TRBJ2-1; 13 nucleotides match TRBD2. CDR3 size: 15 residues. CDR1 and CDR2 (germline): SGHRS, YFSETQ. J gave up 9 bases and V 4 bases, and 7 bases lay outside the gene matches. CDR3 coding DNA: TGCGCCAGCAGCGAACTAGCGGGAGGGCCGAGTGAGCAGTTCTTC. It specifies CASSELAGGPSEQFF.

The CDR3, as DNA: TGCGCCAGCAGAACTAGCGGCTCCTACAATGAGCAGTTCTTC. Translating gives CASRTSGSYNEQFF. This chain connects TRBV5-1 to TRBJ2-1; 8 nucleotides agree with TRBD2. CDR1 and CDR2 from the germline V gene are SGHRS and YFSETQ. J gave up 0 bases and V 5 bases, and 1 base lay outside the gene matches. The CDR3 is 14 residues long.

The V gene is TRBV6-5, the J gene TRBJ2-7, with 13 bases aligning to TRBD2. J was trimmed by 3 bases and V by 10 bases; bases with no gene match: 9. CDR1 is MNHEY and CDR2 is SVGAGI in the germline V gene. The CDR3 is 15 residues long. The DNA for the CDR3 is TGTGCCACGAGGACTAGCGGGAGAGGACTCTACGAGCAGTACTTC. Its protein product is CATRTSGRGLYEQYF.

The CDR3 loop reads CASKTGQNQPQHF. The CDR3 coding sequence is TGTGCCAGCAAGACAGGCCAAAATCAGCCCCAGCATTTT. J is TRBJ1-5 and V is TRBV6-6; tentatively, D is TRBD1 (6 bases). From germline, CDR1 is MNHNY and CDR2 SVGAGI (reference sequence). The CDR3 covers 13 residues. V lost 7 bases and J lost 4, with 11 bases in between.

CDR3 residues: CASSPRDRGILNTEAFF. The CDR3 DNA sequence: TGTGCCAGCAGCCCCCGGGACAGGGGGATCCTGAACACTGAAGCTTTCTTT. This chain uses TRBV9 with TRBJ1-1, with 11 bases aligning to TRBD1. Germline lookup yields CDR1 SGDLS and CDR2 YYNGEE. The CDR3 covers 17 residues. Trimming at V came to 4 bases and at J to 0 bases, leaving 8 bases not matched to a gene.

The rearrangement links TRBV13 to TRBJ2-1, with TRBD2 matching 12 bases. With V trimmed by 5 bases and J by 8 bases, 22 bases remained unmatched. Germline lookup yields CDR1 PRHDT and CDR2 FYEKMQ (reference sequence). The CDR3 has 20 residues. The CDR3 bases are TGTGCCAGCAGCACCCTCCTAGCGGGAGGGCCTTTCGGGGATGTCCATGAGCAGTTCTTC. This codes for CASSTLLAGGPFGDVHEQFF.

The chain is built from TRBV27 and TRBJ1-5; 10 bases are shared with TRBD1. The CDR3 extends over 17 amino acids. CDR1 is MNHEY, CDR2 SMNVEV, per germline (reference sequence). Trimming removed 4 bases from V and 9 bases from J; junction bases left unmatched: 15. In DNA, the CDR3 is TGTGCCAGCAGTTCCCAGAGACCCGGGACAGGGGTACTGCCCCAGCATTTT. Protein sequence: CASSSQRPGTGVLPQHF.

This chain joins TRBV9 and TRBJ1-3; D is possibly TRBD1 (5 bases). V lost 0 bases to trimming and J lost 4 bases, with 11 bases between them. This CDR3 comprises 15 residues. Germline V gene data show CDR1 as SGDLS and CDR2 as YYNGEE. CDR3 sequence reads: CASSVGQGGGNTIYF. The DNA of the CDR3 is TGTGCCAGCAGCGTAGGCCAGGGTGGAGGAAACACCATATATTTT.

The rearrangement uses TRBV29-1 and TRBJ2-5; D may match TRBD1 or TRBD2 (6 bases each). The length of the CDR3 is 14 residues. Germline CDR1 is SQVTM and CDR2 is ANQGSEA. V shed 5 bases and J shed 2 bases, with 15 bases lying between them. The CDR3 sequence: CSVLKTRGQETQYF. CDR3 in DNA: TGCAGCGTTCTGAAGACTAGGGGGCAAGAGACCCAGTACTTC.

This chain links TRBV30 with TRBJ1-2, with D uncertain. Germline CDR1 is GTSNPN and CDR2 is SVGIG (reference sequence). CDR3 length: 14 amino acids. V lost 6 bases and J lost 0, with 14 bases in between. The CDR3, as DNA: TGTGCCTGCCGCCGAGACGTAGCTAACTATGGCTACACCTTC. Translation gives CACRRDVANYGYTF.

The chain employs TRBV19 and TRBJ2-5; 10 bases line up with TRBD1. The V gene end was trimmed by 6 bases and the J gene end by 5 bases; junction bases not matched to a gene: 6. The germline gives CDR1 LNHDA, CDR2 SQIVND (reference sequence). The CDR3 consists of 14 residues. The CDR3 reads CASRKTGGGETQYF. The CDR3 nucleotides are TGTGCCAGTAGGAAGACAGGGGGCGGGGAGACCCAGTACTTC.

V gene TRBV2 combines with J gene TRBJ1-1; the D is unclear. The CDR3 covers 13 residues. V dropped 6 bases and J dropped 0 bases, with 8 bases sitting between them. CDR1 is SNHLY and CDR2 is FYNNEI in the germline V gene. CDR3 DNA sequence: TGTGCCAGCAGCCGGGCGATGAACACTGAAGCTTTCTTT. Translation: CASSRAMNTEAFF.

The rearrangement joins TRBV7-3 to TRBJ1-1, with TRBD1 identical over 8 bases. The CDR3 consists of 15 residues. J lost 4 bases, V lost 5 bases, and 9 bases had no gene match. Germline V gene data show CDR1 as SGHTA and CDR2 as FQGTGA. Here the CDR3 DNA reads TGTGCCAGCAGCCCCCAACCGACAGGGGCCACTGAAGCTTTCTTT. Protein product: CASSPQPTGATEAFF.

This clone was counted only a few times. The chain links TRBV15 to TRBJ2-3; the D gene is possibly TRBD2 (5 bases). Trimming pared 4 bases from V and 0 bases from J, leaving 11 bases between. CDR1 and CDR2 (germline): LNHNV, YYDKDF (reference sequence). The CDR3 runs to 15 residues. In nucleotides, the CDR3 is TGTGCCACCAGCACCGAGCGGAGGAGCACAGATACGCAGTATTTT. Amino acids: CATSTERRSTDTQYF.

The chain joins TRBV19 to TRBJ2-5, with 8 positions matching TRBD2. This CDR3 is 15 amino acids long. In germline, CDR1 is LNHDA, CDR2 SQIVND (reference sequence). V lost 4 bases and J lost 1; bases outside the gene matches: 5. The CDR3 spells CASSTLAGVQETQYF. CDR3 in DNA: TGTGCCAGTAGTACTCTAGCGGGCGTCCAAGAGACCCAGTACTTC.

The chain carries TRBV18 and TRBJ2-1; 7 nucleotides align to TRBD1. Germline loops: CDR1 KGHSH, CDR2 LQKENI. Trimming took 5 bases from V and 7 from J; bases not matched to a gene: 2. This CDR3 contains 12 residues. The CDR3 nucleotides read TGTGCCAGCTCAGGACAGGTGAATGAGCAGTTCTTC. It specifies CASSGQVNEQFF. Filled out from reference TRBV18 and TRBJ2-1, the complete variable domain reads NAGVMQNPRHLVRRRGQEARLRCSPMKGHSHVYWYRQLPEEGLKFMVYLQKENIIDESGMPKERFSAEFPKEGPSILRIQQVVRGDSAAYFCASSGQVNEQFFGPGTRLTVL.

The V call is TRBV7-9, the J call TRBJ1-4; tentatively, D is TRBD1 (6 bases). Trimming removed 1 base from V and 10 bases from J, with 13 bases in between. The CDR3 contains 14 residues. CDR1 is SEHNR and CDR2 is FQNEAQ in the germline V gene (reference sequence). For the CDR3, the DNA is TGTGCCAGCAGCTTAGAGGGGGTTCGCGGAAAACTGTTTTTT. Residues: CASSLEGVRGKLFF. The whole variable domain, filled in from reference TRBV7-9 and TRBJ1-4, reads DTGVSQNPRHKITKRGQNVTFRCDPISEHNRLYWYRQTLGQGPEFLTYFQNEAQLEKSRLLSDRFSAERPKGSFSTLEIQRTEQGDSAMYLCASSLEGVRGKLFFGSGTQLSVL.

The chain couples TRBV19 to TRBJ1-1; TRBD1 matches 9 bases. J gave up 10 bases and V 6 bases, and 18 bases lay outside the gene matches. CDR1 and CDR2 (germline): LNHDA, SQIVND (reference sequence). The CDR3 length is 16 residues. The CDR3 region is CASRNPRDRATFGAFF. In DNA form, the CDR3 reads TGTGCCAGTAGGAACCCCCGGGACAGGGCCACGTTTGGAGCTTTCTTT.

The chain is built from TRBV4-2 and TRBJ2-1; TRBD2 matches at 10 bases. Germline CDR1 reads LGHNA; CDR2 reads YNFKEQ. The CDR3 contains 16 residues. V lost 0 bases and J lost 6; bases outside the gene matches: 5. The CDR3 nucleotides read TGTGCCAGCAGCCAAGATGGACTAGCGGAGCCCAATGAGCAGTTCTTC. This gives the protein CASSQDGLAEPNEQFF.